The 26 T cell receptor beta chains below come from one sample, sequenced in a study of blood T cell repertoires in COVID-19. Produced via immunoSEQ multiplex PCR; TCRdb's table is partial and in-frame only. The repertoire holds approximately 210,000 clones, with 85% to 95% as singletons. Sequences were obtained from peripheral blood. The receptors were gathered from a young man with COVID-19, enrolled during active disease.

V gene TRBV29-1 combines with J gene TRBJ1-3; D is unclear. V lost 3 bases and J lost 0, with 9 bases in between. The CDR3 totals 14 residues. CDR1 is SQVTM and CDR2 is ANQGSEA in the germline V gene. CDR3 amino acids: CSVETPNSGNTIYF. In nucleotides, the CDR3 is TGCAGCGTTGAGACACCAAACTCTGGAAACACCATATATTTT.

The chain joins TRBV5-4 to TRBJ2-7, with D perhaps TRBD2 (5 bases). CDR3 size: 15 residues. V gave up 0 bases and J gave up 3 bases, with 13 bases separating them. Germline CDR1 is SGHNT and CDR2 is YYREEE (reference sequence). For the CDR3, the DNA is TGTGCCAGCAGCTTGGTATTCGGGAAAATCTACGAGCAGTACTTC. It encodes CASSLVFGKIYEQYF.

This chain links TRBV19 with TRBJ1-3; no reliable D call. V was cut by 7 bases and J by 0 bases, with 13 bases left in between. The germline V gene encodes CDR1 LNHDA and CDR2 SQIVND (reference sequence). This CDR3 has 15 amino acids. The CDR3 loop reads CASKEVMNSGNTIYF. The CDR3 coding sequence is TGTGCCAGTAAGGAGGTGATGAACTCTGGAAACACCATATATTTT.

The CDR3 protein is CASRDSSSGANVLTF. For the CDR3, the DNA is TGTGCCAGCCGGGACAGCTCCTCTGGGGCCAACGTCCTGACTTTC. J is TRBJ2-6 and V is TRBV9; 7 nucleotides agree with TRBD1. With V trimmed by 7 bases and J by 0 bases, 4 bases remained unmatched. Looked up from germline, CDR1 is SGDLS and CDR2 is YYNGEE. The CDR3 contains 15 residues. Full variable domain (remainder filled in from reference TRBV9 and TRBJ2-6): DSGVTQTPKHLITATGQRVTLRCSPRSGDLSVYWYQQSLDQGLQFLIQYYNGEERAKGNILERFSAQQFPDLHSELNLSSLELGDSALYFCASRDSSSGANVLTFGAGSRLTVL.

CDR3 residues: CASSLGNSGAYTIYF. DNA for the CDR3: TGTGCCAGCAGCCTCGGGAACAGCGGGGCATACACCATATATTTT. This chain links TRBV7-6 with TRBJ1-3, with D perhaps TRBD1 (5 bases). V was clipped by 5 bases and J by 8 bases, with 19 bases between them. This CDR3 spans 15 amino acids. Germline CDR1 is SGHVS and CDR2 is FNYEAQ. Filled out from reference TRBV7-6 and TRBJ1-3, the complete variable domain reads GAGVSQSPRYKVTKRGQDVALRCDPISGHVSLYWYRQALGQGPEFLTYFNYEAQQDKSGLPNDRFSAERPEGSISTLTIQRTEQRDSAMYRCASSLGNSGAYTIYFGEGSWLTVV.

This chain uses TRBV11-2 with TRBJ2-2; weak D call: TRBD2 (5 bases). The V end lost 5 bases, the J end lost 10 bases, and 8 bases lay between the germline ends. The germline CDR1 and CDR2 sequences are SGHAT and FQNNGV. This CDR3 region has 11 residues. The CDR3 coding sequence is TGTGCCAGCAGCAGAGGGCCGGAGCTGTTTTTT. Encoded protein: CASSRGPELFF.

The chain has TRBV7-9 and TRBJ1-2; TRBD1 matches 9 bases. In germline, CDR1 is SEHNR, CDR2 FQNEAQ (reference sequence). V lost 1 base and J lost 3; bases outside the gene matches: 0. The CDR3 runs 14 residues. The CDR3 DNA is TGTGCCAGCAGCTTAGACAGGGGGCACTATGGCTACACCTTC. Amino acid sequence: CASSLDRGHYGYTF.

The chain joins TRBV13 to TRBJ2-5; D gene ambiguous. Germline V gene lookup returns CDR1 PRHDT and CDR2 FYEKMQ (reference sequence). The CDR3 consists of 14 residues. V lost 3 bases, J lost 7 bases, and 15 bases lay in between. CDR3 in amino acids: CASSFTWSPRTQYF. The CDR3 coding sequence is TGTGCCAGCAGCTTCACTTGGAGTCCTAGGACCCAGTACTTC. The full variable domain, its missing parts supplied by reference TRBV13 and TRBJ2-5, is AAGVIQSPRHLIKEKRETATLKCYPIPRHDTVYWYQQGPGQDPQFLISFYEKMQSDKGSIPDRFSAQQFSDYHSELNMSSLELGDSALYFCASSFTWSPRTQYFGPGTRLLVL.

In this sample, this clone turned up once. The CDR3, as DNA: TGCGCCAGCAGCTTGGGCGGGACAGCTGGCGACGGCTACACCTTC. It specifies CASSLGGTAGDGYTF. The chain joins TRBV5-1 to TRBJ1-2; 7 bases line up with TRBD1. The germline V gene encodes CDR1 SGHRS and CDR2 YFSETQ. The CDR3 has 15 residues. V shed 0 bases, J shed 8 bases, and the junction held 10 bases outside the gene matches.

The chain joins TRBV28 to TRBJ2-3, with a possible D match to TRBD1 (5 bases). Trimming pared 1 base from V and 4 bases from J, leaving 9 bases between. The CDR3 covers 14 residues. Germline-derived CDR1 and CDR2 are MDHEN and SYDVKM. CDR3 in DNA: TGTGCCAGCAGTTTATATCAGGGCGCAGATACGCAGTATTTT. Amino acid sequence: CASSLYQGADTQYF.

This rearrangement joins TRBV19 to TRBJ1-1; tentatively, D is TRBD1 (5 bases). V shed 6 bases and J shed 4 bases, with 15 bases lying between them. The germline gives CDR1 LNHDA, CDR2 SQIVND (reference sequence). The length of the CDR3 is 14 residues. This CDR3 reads CASSTGPSGTEAFF. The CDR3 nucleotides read TGTGCCAGTAGCACAGGACCGTCGGGCACTGAAGCTTTCTTT. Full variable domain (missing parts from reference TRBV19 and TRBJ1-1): DGGITQSPKYLFRKEGQNVTLSCEQNLNHDAMYWYRQDPGQGLRLIYYSQIVNDFQKGDIAEGYSVSREKKESFPLTVTSAQKNPTAFYLCASSTGPSGTEAFFGQGTRLTVV.

The CDR3 region has the DNA TGTGCCAGCAGCTTAGAGGCAGGTCCCTATGGCTACACCTTC. Its protein product is CASSLEAGPYGYTF. The rearrangement links TRBV11-2 to TRBJ1-2; D not certain. The V end lost 0 bases, the J end lost 4 bases, and 9 bases lay between the germline ends. Germline CDR1 and CDR2: SGHAT and FQNNGV. This CDR3 spans 14 amino acids.

CDR3 in amino acids: CASSWTRGSGNTIYF. The DNA for the CDR3 is TGCGCCAGCAGCTGGACTCGCGGCTCTGGAAACACCATATATTTT. The genes are TRBV4-1 and TRBJ1-3; no reliable D call. CDR1 MGHRA and CDR2 YSYEKL come from the germline V gene. V was shortened by 5 bases and J by 0 bases, with 11 bases between the two germline ends. The CDR3 has 15 amino acids.

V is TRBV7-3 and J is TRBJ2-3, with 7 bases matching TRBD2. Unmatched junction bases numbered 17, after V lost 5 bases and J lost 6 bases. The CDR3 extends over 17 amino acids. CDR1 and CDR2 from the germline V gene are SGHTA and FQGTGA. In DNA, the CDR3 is TGTGCCAGCAGCCCTCACGCGGCGGGGGTAAGATTGGATACGCAGTATTTT. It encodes CASSPHAAGVRLDTQYF.

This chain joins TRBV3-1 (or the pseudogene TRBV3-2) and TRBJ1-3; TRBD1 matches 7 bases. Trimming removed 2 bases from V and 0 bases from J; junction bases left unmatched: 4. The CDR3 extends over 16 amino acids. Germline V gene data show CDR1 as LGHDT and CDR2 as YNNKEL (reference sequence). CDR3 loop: CASSQFRDSSGNTIYF. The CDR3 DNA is TGTGCCAGCAGCCAATTCCGGGACAGCTCTGGAAACACCATATATTTT.

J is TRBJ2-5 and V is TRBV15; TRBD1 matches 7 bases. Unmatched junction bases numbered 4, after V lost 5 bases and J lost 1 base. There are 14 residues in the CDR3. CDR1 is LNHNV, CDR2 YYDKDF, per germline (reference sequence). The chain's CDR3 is CATSARGLQETQYF. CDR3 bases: TGTGCCACCAGCGCTAGGGGGCTCCAAGAGACCCAGTACTTC.

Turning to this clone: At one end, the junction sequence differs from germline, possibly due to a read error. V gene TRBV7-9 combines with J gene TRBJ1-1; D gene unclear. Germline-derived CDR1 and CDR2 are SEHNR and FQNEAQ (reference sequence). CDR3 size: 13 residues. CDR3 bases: TGTGCCAGCAGCTTCGTCGAAACTAGGAACGGAGGATTT. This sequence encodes CASSFVETRNGGF.

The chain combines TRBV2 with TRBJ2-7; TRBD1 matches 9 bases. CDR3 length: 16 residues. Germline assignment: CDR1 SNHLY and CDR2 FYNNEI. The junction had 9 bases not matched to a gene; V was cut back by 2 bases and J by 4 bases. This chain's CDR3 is CASSERRDREEYEQYF. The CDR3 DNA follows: TGTGCCAGCAGTGAAAGGCGGGACAGGGAGGAGTACGAGCAGTACTTC. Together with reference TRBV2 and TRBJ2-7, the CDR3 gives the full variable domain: EPEVTQTPSHQVTQMGQEVILRCVPISNHLYFYWYRQILGQKVEFLVSFYNNEISEKSEIFDDQFSVERPDGSNFTLKIRSTKLEDSAMYFCASSERRDREEYEQYFGPGTRLTVT.

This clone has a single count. Written as DNA, the CDR3 is TGCAGCGGGGCACTGAACACTGAAGCTTTCTTT. Protein: CSGALNTEAFF. The rearrangement links TRBV29-1 to TRBJ1-1; no reliable D call. This CDR3 has 11 amino acids. Between the trimmed V and J ends, which lost 7 bases and 0 bases, there was a span of 6 bases. Germline values: CDR1 SQVTM, CDR2 ANQGSEA.

The DNA of the CDR3 is TGCGCCAGCAGCCAAGATCGGTCCGGGACAGGGGGCTCTACAACTAATGAAAAACTGTTTTTT. Its protein product is CASSQDRSGTGGSTTNEKLFF. This chain uses TRBV4-1 with TRBJ1-4, with TRBD1 identical over 12 bases. V shed 0 bases and J 0 bases; nucleotides not matched to a gene: 11. The germline CDR1 and CDR2 sequences are MGHRA and YSYEKL. The CDR3 totals 21 residues.

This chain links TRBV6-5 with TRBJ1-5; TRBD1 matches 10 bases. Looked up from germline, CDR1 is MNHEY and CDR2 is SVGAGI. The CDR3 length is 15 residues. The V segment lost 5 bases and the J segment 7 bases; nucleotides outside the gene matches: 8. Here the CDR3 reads CASSKAGTGAQPQHF. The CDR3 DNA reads TGTGCCAGCAGTAAGGCCGGGACAGGGGCCCAGCCCCAGCATTTT.

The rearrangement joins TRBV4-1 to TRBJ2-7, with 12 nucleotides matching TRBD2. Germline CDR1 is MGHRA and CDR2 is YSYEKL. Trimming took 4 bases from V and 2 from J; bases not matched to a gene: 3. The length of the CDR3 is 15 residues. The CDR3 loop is CASSLRLAGAYEQYF. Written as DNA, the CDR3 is TGCGCCAGCAGCCTCCGACTAGCGGGAGCCTACGAGCAGTACTTC.

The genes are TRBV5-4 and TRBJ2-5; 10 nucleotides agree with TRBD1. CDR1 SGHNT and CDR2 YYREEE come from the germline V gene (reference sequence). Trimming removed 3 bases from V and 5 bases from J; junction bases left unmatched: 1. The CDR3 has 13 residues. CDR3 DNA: TGTGCCAGCAGCTGGACAGGGGGGGAGACCCAGTACTTC. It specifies CASSWTGGETQYF.

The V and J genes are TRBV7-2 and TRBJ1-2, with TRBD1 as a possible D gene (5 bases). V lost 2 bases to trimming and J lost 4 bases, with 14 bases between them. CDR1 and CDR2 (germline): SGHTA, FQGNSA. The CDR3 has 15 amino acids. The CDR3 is CASSLSVQGIYGYTF. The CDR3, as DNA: TGTGCCAGCAGCTTATCTGTCCAGGGAATCTATGGCTACACCTTC.

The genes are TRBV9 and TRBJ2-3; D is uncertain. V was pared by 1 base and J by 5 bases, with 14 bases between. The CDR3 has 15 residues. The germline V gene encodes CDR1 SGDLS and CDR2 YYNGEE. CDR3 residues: CASSVTALERDTQYF. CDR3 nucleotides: TGTGCCAGCAGCGTAACGGCGCTAGAGCGAGATACGCAGTATTTT.

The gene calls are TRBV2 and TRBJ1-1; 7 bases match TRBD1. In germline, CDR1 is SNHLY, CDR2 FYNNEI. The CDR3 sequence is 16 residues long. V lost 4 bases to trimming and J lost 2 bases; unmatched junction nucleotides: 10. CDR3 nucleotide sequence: TGTGCCAGCAGTGCGGGCAGGGGGGTTTTAAACACTGAAGCTTTCTTT. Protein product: CASSAGRGVLNTEAFF.